The next 10 T cell receptor beta chains were all read from a single sample in a study of blood T cell repertoires in COVID-19. Profiled with immunoSEQ multiplex PCR; TCRdb holds only in-frame clones, not every one. The sample has some 120,000 clones; roughly 90% are singletons. The sequencing input was peripheral blood. The receptor set was obtained from a man aged 45-65 years with acute or convalescent COVID-19.

CDR3: CASSPGSSNEKLFF. For the CDR3, the DNA is TGTGCCAGTAGTCCCGGGTCTTCTAATGAAAAACTGTTTTTT. This chain joins TRBV19 and TRBJ1-4, with no clear D. The germline gives CDR1 LNHDA, CDR2 SQIVND (reference sequence). The CDR3 totals 14 residues. Trimming stripped 5 bases from V and 3 bases from J, with 10 bases between.

J is TRBJ2-7 and V is TRBV2; 10 bases align to TRBD2. Germline trimming cut 5 bases from V and 6 bases from J; bases unmatched to any gene: 10. Germline CDR1 is SNHLY and CDR2 is FYNNEI. This CDR3 has 15 residues. CDR3 sequence reads: CASSYSGLAASEQYF. The CDR3 nucleotides are TGTGCCAGCAGTTACTCTGGACTAGCGGCTTCCGAGCAGTACTTC.

The chain joins TRBV3-1 (or the pseudogene TRBV3-2) to TRBJ1-1, with D possibly matching TRBD1 (5 bases). Germline-derived CDR1 and CDR2 are LGHDT and YNNKEL (reference sequence). CDR3 size: 15 residues. V was pared by 5 bases and J by 0 bases, with 13 bases between. This CDR3 is CASSGIRGLNTEAFF. The CDR3 region has the DNA TGTGCCAGCAGCGGAATTAGGGGTCTGAACACTGAAGCTTTCTTT.

This chain uses TRBV5-1 with TRBJ1-3; 12 positions match TRBD1. The CDR3 spans 16 residues. Germline lookup yields CDR1 SGHRS and CDR2 YFSETQ. The junction had 8 bases not matched to a gene; V was cut back by 4 bases and J by 6 bases. The CDR3 protein is CASSLGTGGILNTIYF. The CDR3 DNA sequence: TGCGCCAGCAGCCTCGGGACAGGGGGCATTTTAAACACCATATATTTT.

V is TRBV18 and J is TRBJ1-2, with a weak D call TRBD1 (5 bases). Trimming took off 2 bases at V and 8 bases at J, with 9 bases between the two ends. Germline loops: CDR1 KGHSH, CDR2 LQKENI. The CDR3 spans 12 residues. In nucleotides, the CDR3 is TGTGCCAGCTCACCATCGGGGGAAGGCTACACCTTC. Amino acid sequence: CASSPSGEGYTF.

The chain is built from TRBV4-1 and TRBJ1-3; D ambiguous. Trimming pared 1 base from V and 8 bases from J, leaving 9 bases between. From germline, CDR1 is MGHRA and CDR2 YSYEKL. This CDR3 is built from 13 residues. In nucleotides, the CDR3 is TGCGCCAGCAGCCAAGGCTGGCGGGACACCATATATTTT. The encoded protein is CASSQGWRDTIYF.

The gene calls are TRBV29-1 and TRBJ1-4, with D possibly matching TRBD1 (6 bases). Germline V gene lookup returns CDR1 SQVTM and CDR2 ANQGSEA. Trimming took off 6 bases at V and 8 bases at J, with 10 bases between the two ends. The CDR3 is 11 residues long. The CDR3 bases are TGCAGCGTCCACAGGGACGAAAAACTGTTTTTT. This sequence encodes CSVHRDEKLFF. Together with reference TRBV29-1 and TRBJ1-4, the CDR3 gives the full variable domain: SAVISQKPSRDICQRGTSLTIQCQVDSQVTMMFWYRQQPGQSLTLIATANQGSEATYESGFVIDKFPISRPNLTFSTLTVSNMSPEDSSIYLCSVHRDEKLFFGSGTQLSVL.

V and J are TRBV7-6 and TRBJ1-1; the D is unclear. CDR1 and CDR2 (germline): SGHVS, FNYEAQ. Trimming removed 6 bases from V and 3 bases from J, with 14 bases in between. This CDR3 region has 14 residues. In DNA form, the CDR3 reads TGTGCCAGCAGTCCAAAACCCGGGGACACTGAAGCTTTCTTT. Its translation is CASSPKPGDTEAFF.

The chain uses TRBV5-4 and TRBJ2-1; D might be TRBD2 (7 bases). This CDR3 region has 14 residues. V was shortened by 7 bases and J by 1 base, with 12 bases between the two germline ends. Germline V gives CDR1 SGHNT, CDR2 YYREEE (reference sequence). For the CDR3, the DNA is TGTGCCAGCGGAAGGGGGGGGTCCTACAATGAGCAGTTCTTC. This codes for CASGRGGSYNEQFF.

This chain joins TRBV5-1 and TRBJ2-5; tentatively, D is TRBD1 (6 bases). Trimming pared 1 base from V and 1 base from J, leaving 11 bases between. The CDR3 spans 15 residues. Per the germline V gene, CDR1 is SGHRS and CDR2 is YFSETQ. CDR3: CASSLRTDAQETQYF. In DNA, the CDR3 is TGCGCCAGCAGCTTGAGGACAGACGCCCAAGAGACCCAGTACTTC.